What follows describes a single TCR beta chain. What it binds is not known. The data are from a study of T-cell reconstitution after alpha-beta-depleted transplantation in children. Whole-study findings and limits: Recipient T cells and thymic progenitors that survived were the source of the high TCRbeta diversity seen at day 60 in some patients. A year post-transplant, T-cell counts and diversity derived mostly from newly produced T cells. Reports say that about two months after transplant, the alpha-beta T cells came out of several hundred graft clones that had expanded.

Preparing the TCRbeta library involved the use of unique molecular identifiers. TCRdb ran MiXCR on the PCR reads and lists one entry per CDR3 protein. The repertoire holds some 290,000 distinct CDR3 sequences, about a quarter seen once, with 9.5% to 13% in the top ten. CDR1 and CDR2 (germline): SGHTA, FQGTGA. This CDR3 region has 15 residues. V was trimmed by 3 bases and J by 1 base, leaving 10 bases between them. The receptor's source is a male patient between 10 and 17 years old who had a stem cell transplant for acute lymphoblastic leukemia, so the T cells may come from the graft donor. The specimen was PBMCs, mostly from graft donor cells, collected 180 days after TCRalphabeta/CD19-depleted stem cell transplant. The rearrangement uses TRBV7-3 and TRBJ2-1, with D possibly matching TRBD2 (6 bases). The CDR3 loop reads CASSLGGYSYNEQFF. The CDR3 region has the DNA TGTGCCAGCAGCTTGGGGGGTTATTCCTACAATGAGCAGTTCTTC.